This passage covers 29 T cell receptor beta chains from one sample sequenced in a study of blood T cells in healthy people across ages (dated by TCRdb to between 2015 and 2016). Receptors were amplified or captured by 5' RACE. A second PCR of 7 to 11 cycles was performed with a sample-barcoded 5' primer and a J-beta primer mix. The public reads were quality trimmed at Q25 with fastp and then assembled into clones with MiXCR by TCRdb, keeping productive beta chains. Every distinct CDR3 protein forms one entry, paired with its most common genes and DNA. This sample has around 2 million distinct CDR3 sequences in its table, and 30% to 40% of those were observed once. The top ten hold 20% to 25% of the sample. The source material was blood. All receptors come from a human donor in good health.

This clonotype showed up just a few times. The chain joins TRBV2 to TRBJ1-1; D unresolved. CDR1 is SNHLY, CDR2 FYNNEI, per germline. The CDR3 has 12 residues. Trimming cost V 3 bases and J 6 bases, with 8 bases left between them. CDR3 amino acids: CASSEGWAEAFF. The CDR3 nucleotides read TGTGCCAGCAGTGAGGGGTGGGCTGAAGCTTTCTTT.

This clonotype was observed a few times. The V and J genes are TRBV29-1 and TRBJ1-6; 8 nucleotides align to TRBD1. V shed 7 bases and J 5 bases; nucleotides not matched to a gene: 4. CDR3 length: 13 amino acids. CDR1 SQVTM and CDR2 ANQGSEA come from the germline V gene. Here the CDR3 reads CSAQDRDNSPLHF. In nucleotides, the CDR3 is TGCAGCGCCCAGGACAGGGATAATTCACCCCTCCACTTT.

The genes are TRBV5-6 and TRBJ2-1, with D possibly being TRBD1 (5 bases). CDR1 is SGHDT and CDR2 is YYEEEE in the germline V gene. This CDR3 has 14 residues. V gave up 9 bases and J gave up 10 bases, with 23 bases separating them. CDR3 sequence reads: CATAPGQGTYEQFF. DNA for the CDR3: TGTGCCACCGCCCCTGGTCAGGGAACCTACGAGCAGTTCTTC.

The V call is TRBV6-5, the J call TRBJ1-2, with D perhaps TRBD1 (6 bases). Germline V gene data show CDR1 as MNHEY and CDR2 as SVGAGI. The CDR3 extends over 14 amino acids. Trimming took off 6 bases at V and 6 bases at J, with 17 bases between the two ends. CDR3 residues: CASSISTGGDGYTF. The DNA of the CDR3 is TGTGCCAGCAGCATCTCGACAGGAGGCGATGGCTACACCTTC.

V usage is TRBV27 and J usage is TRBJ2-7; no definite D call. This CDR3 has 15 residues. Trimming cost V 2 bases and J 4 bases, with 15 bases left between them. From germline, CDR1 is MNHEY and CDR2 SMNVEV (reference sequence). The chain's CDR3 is CASSLGRSEWYEQYF. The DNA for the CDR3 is TGTGCCAGCAGTTTAGGTCGCTCGGAATGGTACGAGCAGTACTTC.

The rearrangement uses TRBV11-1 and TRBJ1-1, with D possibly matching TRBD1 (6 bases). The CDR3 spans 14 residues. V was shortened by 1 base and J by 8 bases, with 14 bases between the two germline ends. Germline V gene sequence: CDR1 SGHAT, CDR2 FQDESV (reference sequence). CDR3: CASSLGPGTTEAFF. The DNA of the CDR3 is TGTGCCAGCAGCTTAGGCCCCGGGACAACAGAAGCTTTCTTT. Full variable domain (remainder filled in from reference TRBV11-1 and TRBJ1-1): EAEVAQSPRYKITEKSQAVAFWCDPISGHATLYWYRQILGQGPELLVQFQDESVVDDSQLPKDRFSAERLKGVDSTLKIQPAELGDSAMYLCASSLGPGTTEAFFGQGTRLTVV.

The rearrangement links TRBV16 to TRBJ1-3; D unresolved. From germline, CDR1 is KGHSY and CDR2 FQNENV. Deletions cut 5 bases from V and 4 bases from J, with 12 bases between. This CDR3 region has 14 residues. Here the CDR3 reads CASSLSFTGNTIYF. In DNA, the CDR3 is TGTGCCAGCAGCTTATCTTTTACCGGAAACACCATATATTTT.

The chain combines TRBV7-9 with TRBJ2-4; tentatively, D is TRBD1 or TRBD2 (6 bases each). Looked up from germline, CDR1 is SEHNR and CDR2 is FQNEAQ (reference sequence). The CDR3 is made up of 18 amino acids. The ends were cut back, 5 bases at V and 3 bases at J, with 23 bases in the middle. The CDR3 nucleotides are TGTGCCAGCAGCCCGAATCTAGGGGGGAACTCCGTCAAAAACATTCAGTACTTC. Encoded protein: CASSPNLGGNSVKNIQYF. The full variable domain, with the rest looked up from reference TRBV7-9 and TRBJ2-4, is DTGVSQNPRHKITKRGQNVTFRCDPISEHNRLYWYRQTLGQGPEFLTYFQNEAQLEKSRLLSDRFSAERPKGSFSTLEIQRTEQGDSAMYLCASSPNLGGNSVKNIQYFGAGTRLSVL.

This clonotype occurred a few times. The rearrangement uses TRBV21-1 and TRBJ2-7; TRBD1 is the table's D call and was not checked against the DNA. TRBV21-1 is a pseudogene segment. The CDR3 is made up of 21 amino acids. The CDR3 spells CASSKGVGTVRVIGAVYEQYF. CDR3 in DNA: TGTGCCAGCAGCAAAGGCGTAGGAACTGTCAGGGTTATTGGTGCGGTCTACGAGCAGTACTTC.

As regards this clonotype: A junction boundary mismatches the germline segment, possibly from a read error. The CDR3 DNA is TGTGTCAGCAGCTTAGTCTCAACCGGGACCTATGGCTACACCTTC. This sequence encodes CVSSLVSTGTYGYTF. The J gene is TRBJ1-2, the V gene TRBV7-9; perhaps TRBD1 as D (5 bases). Germline CDR1 and CDR2: SEHNR and FQNEAQ (reference sequence). This CDR3 is built from 15 residues.

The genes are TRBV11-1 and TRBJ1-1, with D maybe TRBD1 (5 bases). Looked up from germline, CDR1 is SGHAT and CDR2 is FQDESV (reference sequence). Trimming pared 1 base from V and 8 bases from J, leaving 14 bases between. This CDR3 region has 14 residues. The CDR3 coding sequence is TGTGCCAGCAGCTTAGGCGGGGCCGTCGGGGAAGCTTTCTTT. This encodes CASSLGGAVGEAFF.

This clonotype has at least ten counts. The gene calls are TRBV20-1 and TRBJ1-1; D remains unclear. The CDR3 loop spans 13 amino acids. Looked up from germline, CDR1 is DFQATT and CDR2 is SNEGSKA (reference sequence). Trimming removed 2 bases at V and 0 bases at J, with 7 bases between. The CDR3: CSARQTMNTEAFF. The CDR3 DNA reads TGCAGTGCTAGACAGACCATGAACACTGAAGCTTTCTTT.

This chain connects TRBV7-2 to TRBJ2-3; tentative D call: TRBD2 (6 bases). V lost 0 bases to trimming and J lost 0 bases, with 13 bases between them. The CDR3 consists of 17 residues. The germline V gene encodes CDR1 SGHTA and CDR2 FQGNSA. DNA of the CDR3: TGTGCCAGCAGCTTAGCGCGGGAAGCCTTAAGCACAGATACGCAGTATTTT. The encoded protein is CASSLAREALSTDTQYF.

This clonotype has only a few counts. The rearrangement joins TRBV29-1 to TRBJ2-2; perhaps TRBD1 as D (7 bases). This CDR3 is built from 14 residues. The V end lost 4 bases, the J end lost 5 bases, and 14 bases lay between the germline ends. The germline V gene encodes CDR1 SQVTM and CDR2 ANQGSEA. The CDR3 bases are TGCAGCGTTGGGAGGGGGCAAGGTACCGGGGAGCTGTTTTTT. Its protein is CSVGRGQGTGELFF.

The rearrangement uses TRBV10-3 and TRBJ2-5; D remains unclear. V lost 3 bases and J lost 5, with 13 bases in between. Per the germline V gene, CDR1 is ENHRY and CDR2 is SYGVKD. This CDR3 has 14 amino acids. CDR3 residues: CAISEAMAFETQYF. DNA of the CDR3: TGTGCCATCAGTGAAGCTATGGCTTTCGAGACCCAGTACTTC.

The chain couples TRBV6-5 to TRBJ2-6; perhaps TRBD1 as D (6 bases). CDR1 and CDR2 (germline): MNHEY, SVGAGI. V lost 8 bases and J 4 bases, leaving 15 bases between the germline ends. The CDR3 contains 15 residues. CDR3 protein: CASGVAGEGANVLTF. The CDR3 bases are TGTGCCAGCGGAGTTGCAGGGGAAGGGGCCAACGTCCTGACTTTC.

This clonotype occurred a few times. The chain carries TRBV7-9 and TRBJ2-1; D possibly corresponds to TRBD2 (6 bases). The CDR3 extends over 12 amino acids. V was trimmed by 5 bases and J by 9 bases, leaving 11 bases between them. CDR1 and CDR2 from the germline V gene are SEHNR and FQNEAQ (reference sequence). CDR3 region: CASSLAEGEQFF. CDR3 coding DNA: TGTGCCAGCAGCCTCGCGGAGGGTGAGCAGTTCTTC.

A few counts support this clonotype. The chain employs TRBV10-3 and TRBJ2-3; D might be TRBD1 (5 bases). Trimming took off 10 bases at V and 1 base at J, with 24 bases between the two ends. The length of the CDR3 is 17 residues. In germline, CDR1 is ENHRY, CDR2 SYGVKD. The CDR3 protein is CATLPLKDSRRTDTQYF. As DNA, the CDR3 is TGTGCCACCCTCCCCCTAAAAGACAGCCGACGCACAGATACGCAGTATTTT.

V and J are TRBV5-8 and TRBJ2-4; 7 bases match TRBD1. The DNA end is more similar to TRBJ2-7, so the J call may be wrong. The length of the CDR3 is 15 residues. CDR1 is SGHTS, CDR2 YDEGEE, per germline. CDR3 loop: CASSLMNRGNYEQYF. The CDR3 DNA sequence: TGTGCCAGCAGCTTGATGAACAGGGGAAACTACGAGCAGTACTTC.

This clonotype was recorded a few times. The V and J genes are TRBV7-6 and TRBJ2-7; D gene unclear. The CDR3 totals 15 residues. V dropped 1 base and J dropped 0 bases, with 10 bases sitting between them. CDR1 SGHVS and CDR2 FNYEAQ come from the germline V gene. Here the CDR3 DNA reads TGTGCCAGCAGCTTAGGTGGCACTTACTCCTACGAGCAGTACTTC. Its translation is CASSLGGTYSYEQYF.

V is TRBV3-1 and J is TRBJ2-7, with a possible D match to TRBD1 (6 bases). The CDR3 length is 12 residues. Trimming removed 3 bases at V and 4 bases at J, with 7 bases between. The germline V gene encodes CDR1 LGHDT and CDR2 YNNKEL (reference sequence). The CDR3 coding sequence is TGTGCCAGCAGCCACGGACAGTACGAGCAGTACTTC. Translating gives CASSHGQYEQYF.

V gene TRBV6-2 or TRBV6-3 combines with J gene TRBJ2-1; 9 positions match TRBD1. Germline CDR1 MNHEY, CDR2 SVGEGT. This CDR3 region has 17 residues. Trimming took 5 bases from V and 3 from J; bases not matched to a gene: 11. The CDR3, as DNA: TGTGCCAGCAGTCGGCCCAGGACAGGGGCTGGCTACAATGAGCAGTTCTTC. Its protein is CASSRPRTGAGYNEQFF.

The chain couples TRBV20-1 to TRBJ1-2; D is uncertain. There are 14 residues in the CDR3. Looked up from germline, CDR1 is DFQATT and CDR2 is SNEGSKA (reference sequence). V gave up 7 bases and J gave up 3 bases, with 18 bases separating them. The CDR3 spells CSGIGVVGDYGYTF. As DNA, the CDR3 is TGCAGTGGGATTGGAGTTGTCGGGGACTATGGCTACACCTTC.

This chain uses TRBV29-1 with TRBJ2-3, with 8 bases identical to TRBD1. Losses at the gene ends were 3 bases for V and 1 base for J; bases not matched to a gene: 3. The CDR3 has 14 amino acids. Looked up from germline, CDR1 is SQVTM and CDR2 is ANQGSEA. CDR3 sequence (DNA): TGCAGCGTTGAGGTGGACAGGGGCACAGATACGCAGTATTTT. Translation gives CSVEVDRGTDTQYF.

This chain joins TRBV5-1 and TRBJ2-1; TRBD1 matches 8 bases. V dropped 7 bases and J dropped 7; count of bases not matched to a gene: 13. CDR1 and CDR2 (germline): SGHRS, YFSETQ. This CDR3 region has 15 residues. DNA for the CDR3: TGCGCCAGCTCCCAGACAGGGGATGTTGAAAATGAGCAGTTCTTC. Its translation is CASSQTGDVENEQFF.

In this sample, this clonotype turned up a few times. Here the CDR3 DNA reads TGTGCCACCAGTGATTTAAGGACAGGCAGGACCCAGTACTTC. This codes for CATSDLRTGRTQYF. The V call is TRBV24-1, the J call TRBJ2-5; 7 positions agree with TRBD1. Germline CDR1 KGHDR, CDR2 SFDVKD. Trimming removed 1 base from V and 7 bases from J; junction bases left unmatched: 5. The CDR3 runs 14 residues.

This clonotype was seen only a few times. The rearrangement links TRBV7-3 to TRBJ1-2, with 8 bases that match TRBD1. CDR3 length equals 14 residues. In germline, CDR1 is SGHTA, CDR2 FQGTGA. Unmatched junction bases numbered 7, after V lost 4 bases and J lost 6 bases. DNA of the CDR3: TGTGCCAGCAGCTCAGGGCTACAGGGGGATGGCTACACCTTC. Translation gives CASSSGLQGDGYTF.

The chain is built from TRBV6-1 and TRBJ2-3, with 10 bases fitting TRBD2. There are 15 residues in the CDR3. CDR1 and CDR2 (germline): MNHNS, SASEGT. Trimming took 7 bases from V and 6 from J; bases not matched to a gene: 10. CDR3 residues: CASTGLAATPDTQYF. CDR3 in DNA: TGTGCCAGCACCGGACTAGCGGCAACCCCCGATACGCAGTATTTT.

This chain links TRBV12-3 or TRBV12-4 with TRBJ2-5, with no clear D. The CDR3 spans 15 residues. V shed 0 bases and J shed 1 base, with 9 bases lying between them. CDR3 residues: CASSLALVTQETQYF. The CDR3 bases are TGTGCCAGCAGTTTAGCGTTAGTGACCCAAGAGACCCAGTACTTC.